These 13 T cell receptor beta chains were sequenced from one sample in a study of blood T cell repertoires in COVID-19. TCRdb's copy holds only in-frame clones and misses some; the assay was immunoSEQ multiplex PCR. The sample contains roughly 300,000 clones, approximately 91% of which appear only once. Material: PBMCs or T cells enriched from blood (not recorded which). The receptor source for this set is a middle-aged woman with acute COVID-19.

Concerning this clone itself: The same CDR3 arises from other DNA sequences in this sample as well. The chain joins TRBV18 to TRBJ1-1, with 8 bases lining up with TRBD1. The V gene end was trimmed by 4 bases and the J gene end by 5 bases; junction bases not matched to a gene: 6. CDR1 and CDR2 (germline): KGHSH, LQKENI. CDR3 length: 14 amino acids. CDR3 nucleotide sequence: TGTGCCAGCTCACGTGGACAGGGTGGGACTGAAGCTTTCTTT. Its translation: CASSRGQGGTEAFF.

This chain connects TRBV4-3 to TRBJ2-1, with 9 positions matching TRBD1. Germline V gives CDR1 LGHNA, CDR2 YSLEER. CDR3 length: 18 amino acids. The trim removed 3 bases at V and 3 bases at J, leaving 12 bases unmatched. CDR3 loop: CASSQYNQGQGFYNEQFF. The DNA of the CDR3 is TGCGCCAGCAGCCAGTATAACCAGGGACAGGGTTTCTACAATGAGCAGTTCTTC.

The chain is built from TRBV5-1 and TRBJ2-1; 7 nucleotides match TRBD2. The CDR3 extends over 15 amino acids. The J segment lost 3 bases and the V segment lost 0 bases, leaving 3 bases of the junction unmatched. Germline assignment: CDR1 SGHRS and CDR2 YFSETQ. The CDR3 nucleotides read TGCGCCAGCAGCTTGGGCTCTAGCGGCTACAATGAGCAGTTCTTC. Protein: CASSLGSSGYNEQFF.

Concerning this clone: This sample also contains other DNA sequences that code for the same CDR3. The rearrangement uses TRBV5-1 and TRBJ2-3, with D possibly matching TRBD2 (6 bases). V shed 2 bases and J shed 1 base, with 11 bases lying between them. This CDR3 contains 15 residues. The V gene's germline CDR1 is SGHRS and CDR2 YFSETQ. CDR3 DNA sequence: TGCGCCAGCAGCTTACTAGCAAGGGGCACAGATACGCAGTATTTT. Translated: CASSLLARGTDTQYF.

The V call is TRBV6-2 or TRBV6-3, the J call TRBJ1-2, with TRBD1 matching 11 bases. CDR3 length: 13 amino acids. Germline CDR1 and CDR2: MNHEY and SVGEGT. Losses at the gene ends were 6 bases for V and 7 bases for J; bases not matched to a gene: 4. This CDR3 reads CASSQGQGAGYTF. The CDR3 DNA reads TGTGCCAGCAGCCAAGGACAGGGGGCTGGCTACACCTTC.

The genes are TRBV5-1 and TRBJ1-2; D uncertain. CDR1 is SGHRS, CDR2 YFSETQ, per germline. The CDR3 runs to 13 residues. Trimming cost V 1 base and J 2 bases, with 6 bases left between them. The CDR3 loop is CASSLKANYGYTF. The CDR3 DNA reads as TGCGCCAGCAGCTTGAAAGCAAACTATGGCTACACCTTC.

The rearrangement joins TRBV30 to TRBJ1-1; D perhaps matches TRBD1 (5 bases). Germline-derived CDR1 and CDR2 are GTSNPN and SVGIG (reference sequence). V lost 0 bases, J lost 1 base, and 12 bases lay in between. The length of the CDR3 is 15 residues. The CDR3 DNA reads TGTGCCTGGAGTGTATTAGGGCAGGGGAACACTGAAGCTTTCTTT. Translation: CAWSVLGQGNTEAFF.

The chain carries TRBV5-8 and TRBJ2-1; 12 positions match TRBD1. Per germline, CDR1 SGHTS and CDR2 YDEGEE. With V trimmed by 3 bases and J by 7 bases, 5 bases remained unmatched. This CDR3 is built from 15 residues. CDR3 bases: TGTGCCAGCAGCTATGGGACAGGGGGCCGGAATGAGCAGTTCTTC. Encoded protein: CASSYGTGGRNEQFF.

The genes are TRBV5-4 and TRBJ1-2; D gene uncertain. Germline V CDR1 and CDR2: SGHNT, YYREEE (reference sequence). Trimming took 3 bases from V and 8 from J, leaving 23 bases between them. The CDR3 length is 16 residues. DNA for the CDR3: TGTGCCAGCAGCTCCTGGGAGGGCAGGCTGATGGGGGGCTACACCTTC. Encoded protein: CASSSWEGRLMGGYTF.

This sequence joins TRBV12-3 or TRBV12-4 and TRBJ2-7; D is unclear. Trimming pared 5 bases from V and 4 bases from J, leaving 9 bases between. The CDR3 contains 12 residues. The CDR3: CASSPIEYEQYF. CDR3 nucleotides: TGTGCCAGCAGTCCGATTGAGTACGAGCAGTACTTC.

This clone was observed at least ten times. V is TRBV15 and J is TRBJ2-1, with a weak D call TRBD1 (5 bases). The CDR3 sequence is 15 residues long. Germline values: CDR1 LNHNV, CDR2 YYDKDF (reference sequence). The V end lost 3 bases, the J end lost 6 bases, and 15 bases lay between the germline ends. The CDR3 nucleotides are TGTGCCACCAGCAGTGCGTCCCGACAGACCAATGAGCAGTTCTTC. As protein: CATSSASRQTNEQFF. The full variable domain, with the rest looked up from reference TRBV15 and TRBJ2-1, is DAMVIQNPRYQVTQFGKPVTLSCSQTLNHNVMYWYQQKSSQAPKLLFHYYDKDFNNEADTPDNFQSRRPNTSFCFLDIRSPGLGDTAMYLCATSSASRQTNEQFFGPGTRLTVL.

The genes are TRBV6-5 and TRBJ1-2; 7 bases line up with TRBD1. Trimming removed 7 bases from V and 8 bases from J; junction bases left unmatched: 4. The V gene's germline CDR1 is MNHEY and CDR2 SVGAGI. This CDR3 region has 11 residues. For the CDR3, the DNA is TGTGCCAGCAACCAAGGGGGCGGCTACACCTTC. Translation gives CASNQGGGYTF.

The rearrangement joins TRBV20-1 to TRBJ2-5; 7 nucleotides match TRBD1. The germline CDR1 and CDR2 sequences are DFQATT and SNEGSKA (reference sequence). V was clipped by 3 bases and J by 7 bases; unmatched bases: 5. The CDR3 runs 12 residues. DNA of the CDR3: TGCAGTGCTAGTTTGGCAGGGGGGACCCAGTACTTC. This gives the protein CSASLAGGTQYF.